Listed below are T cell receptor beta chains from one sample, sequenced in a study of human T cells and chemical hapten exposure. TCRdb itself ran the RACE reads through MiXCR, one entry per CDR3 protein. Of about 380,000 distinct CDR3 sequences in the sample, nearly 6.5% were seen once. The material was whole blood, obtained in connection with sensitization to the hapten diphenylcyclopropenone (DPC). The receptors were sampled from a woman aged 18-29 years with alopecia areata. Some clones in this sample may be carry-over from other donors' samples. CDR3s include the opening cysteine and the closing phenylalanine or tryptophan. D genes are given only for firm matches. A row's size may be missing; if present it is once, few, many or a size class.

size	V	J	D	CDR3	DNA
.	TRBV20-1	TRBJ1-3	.	CSAPLSGPGNTIYF	TGCAGTGCCCCTCTGTCGGGGCCAGGAAACACCATATATTTT
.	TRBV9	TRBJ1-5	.	CASGVEGDQPQHF	TGTGCCAGCGGCGTAGAGGGGGATCAGCCCCAGCATTTT
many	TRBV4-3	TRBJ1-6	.	CASSQEAGVSPLHF	TGCGCCAGCAGCCAAGAAGCAGGGGTTTCACCCCTCCACTTT
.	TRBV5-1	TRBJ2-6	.	CASSHTSGSASGANVLTF	TGCGCCAGCAGCCACACATCGGGATCCGCCTCTGGGGCCAACGTCCTGACTTTC
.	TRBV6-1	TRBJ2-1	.	CASSPLIAGHNEQFF	TGTGCCAGCAGCCCGTTAATTGCGGGACACAATGAGCAGTTCTTC
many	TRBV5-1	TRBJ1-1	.	CASSLGPMNTEAFF	TGCGCCAGCAGCTTGGGACCGATGAACACTGAAGCTTTCTTT
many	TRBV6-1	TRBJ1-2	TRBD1	CASSPGTGANYGYTF	TGTGCCAGCAGTCCTGGGACAGGGGCAAACTATGGCTACACCTTC
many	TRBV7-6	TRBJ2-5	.	CASSLVWEETQYF	TGTGCCAGCAGCTTAGTCTGGGAAGAGACCCAGTACTTC
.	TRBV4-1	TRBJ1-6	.	CASSQKHPGNNSPLHF	TGCGCCAGCAGCCAAAAACATCCGGGAAATAATTCACCCCTCCACTTT
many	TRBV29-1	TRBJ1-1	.	CSVDLGGSTEAFF	TGCAGCGTTGATTTGGGGGGTAGCACTGAAGCTTTCTTT
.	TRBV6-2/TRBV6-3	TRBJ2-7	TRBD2	CASTPSGGPYEQYF	TGTGCCAGCACTCCTAGCGGGGGTCCCTACGAGCAGTACTTC
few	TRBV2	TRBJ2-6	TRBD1	CASRVTKTGSKGANVLTF	TGTGCCAGCAGAGTTACCAAGACAGGGTCGAAAGGGGCCAACGTCCTGACTTTC
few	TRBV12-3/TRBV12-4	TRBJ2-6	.	CASGEGAGANVLTF	TGTGCCAGCGGCGAGGGGGCTGGGGCCAACGTCCTGACTTTC
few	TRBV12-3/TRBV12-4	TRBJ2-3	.	CASSLTGTETDTQYF	TGTGCCAGCAGTTTAACCGGGACTGAGACAGATACGCAGTATTTT
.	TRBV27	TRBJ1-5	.	CASSLIIRIVFLGVCNQPQHF	TGTGCCAGCAGTTTAATCATTAGGATCGTATTTTTGGGGGTTTGCAATCAGCCCCAGCATTTT
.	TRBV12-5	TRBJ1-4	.	CASGLVLTLERAANEKLFF	TGTGCTAGTGGTTTGGTACTTACATTAGAGCGGGCAGCTAATGAAAAACTGTTTTTT
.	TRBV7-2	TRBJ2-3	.	CASSFRDWGLPGTDTQYF	TGTGCCAGCAGCTTTCGGGACTGGGGACTCCCCGGGACAGATACGCAGTATTTT
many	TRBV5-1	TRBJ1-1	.	CASQKMKGTEAFF	TGCGCCAGCCAGAAGATGAAGGGAACTGAAGCTTTCTTT
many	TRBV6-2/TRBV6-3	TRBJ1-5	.	CASQAWIHQPQHF	TGTGCCAGCCAAGCCTGGATACATCAGCCCCAGCATTTT
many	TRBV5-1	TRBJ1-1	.	CASSLGSQGMNTEAFF	TGCGCCAGCAGCTTGGGTTCCCAGGGTATGAACACTGAAGCTTTCTTT
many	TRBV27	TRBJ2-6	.	CASSLFSSGANVLTF	TGTGCCAGCAGTTTATTTAGCTCTGGGGCCAACGTCCTGACTTTC
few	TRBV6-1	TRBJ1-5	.	CASSPHTNQPQHF	TGTGCCAGCAGTCCGCACACCAATCAGCCCCAGCATTTT
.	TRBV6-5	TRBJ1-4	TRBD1	CASSYSRGSLRQKLFF	TGTGCCAGCAGTTACTCCAGGGGGTCACTCCGCCAAAAACTGTTTTTT
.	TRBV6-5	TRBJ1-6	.	CASSLGQFYNSPLHF	TGTGCCAGCAGTTTGGGTCAGTTCTATAATTCACCCCTCCACTTT
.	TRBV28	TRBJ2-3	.	CASNGVRGPVRGDTQYF	TGTGCCAGCAATGGGGTGCGGGGGCCCGTTCGTGGGGATACGCAGTATTTT
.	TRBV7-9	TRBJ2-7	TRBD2	CASSLVAGGPVDEQYF	TGTGCCAGCAGCTTAGTGGCGGGGGGTCCTGTCGACGAGCAGTACTTC
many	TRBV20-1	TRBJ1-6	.	CSARPLGSNSPLHF	TGCAGTGCTAGACCTCTAGGGTCAAATTCACCCCTCCACTTT
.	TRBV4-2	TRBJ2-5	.	CASSQDLREETQYF	TGTGCCAGCAGCCAAGACCTGCGAGAAGAGACCCAGTACTTC
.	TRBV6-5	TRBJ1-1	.	CASSYRNPGTEAFF	TGTGCCAGCAGTTACCGAAATCCGGGCACTGAAGCTTTCTTT
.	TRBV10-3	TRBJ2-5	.	CAISPRNEVTQYF	TGTGCCATCAGCCCCAGGAACGAGGTGACCCAGTACTTC
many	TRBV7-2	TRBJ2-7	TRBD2	CASSPGGGRSYEQYF	TGTGCCAGCAGCCCCGGGGGGGGCCGCTCCTACGAGCAGTACTTC
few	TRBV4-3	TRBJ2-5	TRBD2	CASSGTSEQETQYF	TGCGCCAGCAGCGGGACTAGCGAACAAGAGACCCAGTACTTC
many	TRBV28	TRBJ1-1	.	CASTTFGEPEAFF	TGTGCCAGCACCACCTTCGGGGAGCCTGAAGCTTTCTTT
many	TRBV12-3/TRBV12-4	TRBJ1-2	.	CASSYQGGQDYGYTF	TGTGCCAGCAGTTATCAGGGTGGTCAAGACTATGGCTACACCTTC
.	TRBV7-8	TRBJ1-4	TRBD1	CASSKHRGAEKLFF	TGTGCCAGCAGCAAACACAGGGGGGCCGAAAAACTGTTTTTT
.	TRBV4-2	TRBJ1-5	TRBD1	CASSPLDRDSNQPQHF	TGTGCCAGCAGCCCTCTGGACAGGGATAGCAATCAGCCCCAGCATTTT